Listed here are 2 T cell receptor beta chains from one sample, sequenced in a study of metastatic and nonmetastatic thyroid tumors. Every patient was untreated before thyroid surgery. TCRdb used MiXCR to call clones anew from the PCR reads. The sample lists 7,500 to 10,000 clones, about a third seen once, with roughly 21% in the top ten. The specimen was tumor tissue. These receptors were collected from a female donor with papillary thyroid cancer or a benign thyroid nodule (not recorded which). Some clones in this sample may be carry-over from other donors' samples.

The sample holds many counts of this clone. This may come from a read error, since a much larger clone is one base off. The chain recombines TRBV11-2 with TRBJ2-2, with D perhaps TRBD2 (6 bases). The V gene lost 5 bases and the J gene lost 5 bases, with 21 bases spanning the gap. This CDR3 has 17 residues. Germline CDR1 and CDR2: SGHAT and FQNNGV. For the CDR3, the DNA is TGTGCCAGCAGCCTCTTCCGGGGAGGCTGTGATACCGGGGAGCTGTTTTTT. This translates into CASSLFRGGCDTGELFF. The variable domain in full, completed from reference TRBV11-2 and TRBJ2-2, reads EAGVAQSPRYKIIEKRQSVAFWCNPISGHATLYWYQQILGQGPKLLIQFQNNGVVDDSQLPKDRFSAERLKGVDSTLKIQPAKLEDSAVYLCASSLFRGGCDTGELFFGEGSRLTVL.

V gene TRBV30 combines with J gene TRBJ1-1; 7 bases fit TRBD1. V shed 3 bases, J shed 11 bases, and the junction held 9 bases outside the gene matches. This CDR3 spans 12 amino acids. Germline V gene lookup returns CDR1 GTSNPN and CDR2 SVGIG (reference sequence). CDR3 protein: CAWSPGTVGAFF. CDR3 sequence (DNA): TGTGCCTGGAGCCCCGGGACAGTTGGCGCTTTCTTT. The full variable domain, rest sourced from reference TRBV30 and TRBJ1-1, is SQTIHQWPATLVQPVGSPLSLECTVEGTSNPNLYWYRQAAGRGLQLLFYSVGIGQISSEVPQNLSASRPQDRQFILSSKKLLLSDSGFYLCAWSPGTVGAFFGQGTRLTVV.